This T cell receptor beta chain stems from a study of beta chain features in type 1 diabetes (dated by TCRdb to 2016 to 2019). Describing the broader study: Patients and healthy donors did not differ in mean age, gender distribution, total cell number or subset yield. Across all samples, 107,917,701 sorted cells were examined, and cell number per subset correlated strongly with RNA yield. In the study, recently diagnosed type 1 diabetes patients and matched healthy donors were compared on the TCRB repertoires of their sorted circulating CD4+ T cell subsets. Regulatory and stem cell-like memory subsets were obtained from only 8 patients and roughly eight healthy donors, while naive and central memory subsets were obtained from all 30 or so donors. What the research found in general, with its limitations: Because cDNA rather than genomic DNA was sequenced, highly expressing activated cells could have been over-represented, although no difference in activation and CD3 levels was found between groups. Only small numbers of individuals were included in the HLA sub-analyses, which left unresolved whether HLA type had any influence on TCRB rearrangement. At VDJ recombination sites, patients with type 1 diabetes made fewer insertions and deleted more nucleotides, a pattern implying thymic rearrangement abnormalities. Naive, central memory and regulatory TCRB repertoires appeared to be more similar among patients than among healthy donors. In all four CD4+ subsets, TCRB CDR3 length was moderately but significantly shorter in type 1 diabetes patients. PCR may preferentially amplify shorter templates, but because patient and control samples were amplified and corrected together, any resulting skew would affect both groups equally.

The entire isolated RNA was reverse transcribed using the High Capacity cDNA Reverse Transcription Kit, and thus expressed TCRB transcripts were sequenced. Deep immunoSEQ sequencing was performed on naive, central memory and regulatory T cell samples, with an average of around 3.4 million total reads per sample. After sorted cells were lysed in RLT buffer, RNA was extracted with DNase-treated RNeasy Micro or Mini kits, with the choice depending on cell number. To prevent cross-contamination, each cell subset was processed individually, whereas patient and healthy donor samples were processed jointly. The immunoSEQ multiplex PCR was used to amplify TCRB sequences from cDNA, generating 87-bp fragments that spanned the CDR3 region. Sequencing of the amplicons was performed on the Illumina HiSeq platform. The study's processing was this. Synthetic template baselines were used to correct PCR bias computationally, reads within Hamming distance 2 were collapsed together, and singletons that could not be merged were discarded. By aligning reads against IMGT, V, D and J genes, CDR3 length, and insertions or deletions at six rearrangement sites were assigned. Within each subset, clonotype counts were normalized to sorted cell number, after which true diversity and Gini coefficients were computed with the tcR R package. Repertoire sharing was quantified using the overlap coefficient calculated on TCRB nucleotide sequences. Here the immuneACCESS table is served through TCRdb, limited to in-frame sequences with V and J called. Missing clones are a known gap in these copies; in checked studies unresolved V genes cover under half, and the rest lacks a known reason. V and J calls and clone size follow that table, whereas D and trimming were derived from the DNA. In all, the sample holds roughly 38,000 clones, and 65% to 70% of those were seen once. The ten largest clones represent over 1.5% of the sample.

This clone was seen a handful of times. The specificity of this receptor is unknown. No qualities accompany the bases; no much larger clone lies one base away. Each donor gave one peripheral blood draw, averaging roughly 100 mL, which was collected into heparinised tubes. A BD FACSAria II was used to sort naive, central memory, regulatory and stem cell-like memory CD4+ T cells with a panel that included CD45RO, CCR7, CD25, CD127, CD95 and CD27. A purity above 98% was achieved for all sorted populations. PBMCs were isolated right away by Lymphoprep density gradient centrifugation and were stained directly, without culture. So that batch effects would be minimized, each experiment stained and sorted samples in pairs, pairing one healthy donor with one patient. The V end gives up 0 bases and the J end 0 bases, leaving 6 bases in the junction not matched to a gene. The CDR3 runs 18 amino acids, cysteine and phenylalanine included. Only CDR3 DNA remains: 54 bases, in frame from the first base. CDR1 and CDR2 are read off the germline V gene (reference sequence) as SEHNR and FQNEAQ.

The sequence is built from TRBV7-9 and TRBJ2-1, and 9 junction bases match TRBD2. The source is a man aged 25 to 40 with type 1 diabetes. Some clones in this sample may be carry-over from other donors' samples. Sequenced sample: Tregs from blood. The sample's cell subset or site label, decoded: regulatory CD4+ T cells. Here the CDR3 is given as CASSLAPSGASSYNEQFF. The DNA sequence is as follows: TGTGCCAGCAGCTTAGCCCCTAGCGGGGCTAGCTCCTACAATGAGCAGTTCTTC.